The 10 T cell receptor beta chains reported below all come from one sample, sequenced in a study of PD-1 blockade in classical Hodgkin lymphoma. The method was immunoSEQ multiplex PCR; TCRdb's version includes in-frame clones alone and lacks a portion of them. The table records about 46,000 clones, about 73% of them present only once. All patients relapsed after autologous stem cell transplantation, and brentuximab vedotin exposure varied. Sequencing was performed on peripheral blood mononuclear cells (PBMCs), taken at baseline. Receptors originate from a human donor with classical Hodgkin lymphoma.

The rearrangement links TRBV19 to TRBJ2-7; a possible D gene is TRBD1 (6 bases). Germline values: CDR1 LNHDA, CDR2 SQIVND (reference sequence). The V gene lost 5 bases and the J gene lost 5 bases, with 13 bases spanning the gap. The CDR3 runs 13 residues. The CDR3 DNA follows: TGTGCCAGTAGTGGCCCGGGGACACACGAGCAGTACTTC. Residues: CASSGPGTHEQYF.

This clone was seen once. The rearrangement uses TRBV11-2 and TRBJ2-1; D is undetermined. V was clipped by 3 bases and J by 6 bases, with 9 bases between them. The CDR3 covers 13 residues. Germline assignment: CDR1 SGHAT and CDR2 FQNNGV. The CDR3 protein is CASSFWAVNEQFF. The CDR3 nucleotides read TGTGCCAGCAGCTTCTGGGCAGTCAATGAGCAGTTCTTC.

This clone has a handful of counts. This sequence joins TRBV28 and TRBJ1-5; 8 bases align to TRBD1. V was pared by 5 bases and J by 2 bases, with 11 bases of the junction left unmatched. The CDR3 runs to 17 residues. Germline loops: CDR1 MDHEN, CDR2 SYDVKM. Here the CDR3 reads CASSPPVRQGRNQPQHF. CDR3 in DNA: TGTGCCAGCAGTCCCCCCGTAAGACAGGGGCGCAATCAGCCCCAGCATTTT.

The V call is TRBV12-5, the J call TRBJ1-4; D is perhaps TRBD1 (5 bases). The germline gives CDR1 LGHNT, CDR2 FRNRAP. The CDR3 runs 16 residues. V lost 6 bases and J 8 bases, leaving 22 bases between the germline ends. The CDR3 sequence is CASGLFFGVRGEKLFF. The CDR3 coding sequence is TGTGCTAGTGGACTCTTTTTCGGGGTCCGGGGCGAAAAACTGTTTTTT.

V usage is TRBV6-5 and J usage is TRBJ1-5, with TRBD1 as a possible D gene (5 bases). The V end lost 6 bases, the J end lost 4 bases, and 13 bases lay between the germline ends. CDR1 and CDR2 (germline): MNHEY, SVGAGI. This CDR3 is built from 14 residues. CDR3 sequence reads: CASRAQGSNQPQHF. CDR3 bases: TGTGCCAGCAGGGCCCAGGGATCTAATCAGCCCCAGCATTTT.

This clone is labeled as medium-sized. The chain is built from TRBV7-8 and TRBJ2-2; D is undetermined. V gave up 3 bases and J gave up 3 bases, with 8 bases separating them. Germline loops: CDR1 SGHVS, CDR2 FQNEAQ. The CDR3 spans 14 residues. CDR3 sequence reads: CASSLLGYTGELFF. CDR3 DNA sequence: TGTGCCAGCAGCTTGTTGGGTTACACCGGGGAGCTGTTTTTT.

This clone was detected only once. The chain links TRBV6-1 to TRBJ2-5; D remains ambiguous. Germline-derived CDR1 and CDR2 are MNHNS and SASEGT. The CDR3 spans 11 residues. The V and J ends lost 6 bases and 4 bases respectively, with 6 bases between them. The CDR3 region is CASRVGETQYF. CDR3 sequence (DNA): TGTGCCAGCAGGGTGGGAGAGACCCAGTACTTC.

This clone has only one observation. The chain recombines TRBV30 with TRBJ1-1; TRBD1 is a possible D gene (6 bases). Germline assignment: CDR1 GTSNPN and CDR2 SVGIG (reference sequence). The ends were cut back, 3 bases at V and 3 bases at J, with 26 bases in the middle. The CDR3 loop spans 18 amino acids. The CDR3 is CAWRTKDWGRGRDTEAFF. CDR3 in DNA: TGTGCCTGGAGAACCAAGGACTGGGGCAGGGGCCGGGACACTGAAGCTTTCTTT.

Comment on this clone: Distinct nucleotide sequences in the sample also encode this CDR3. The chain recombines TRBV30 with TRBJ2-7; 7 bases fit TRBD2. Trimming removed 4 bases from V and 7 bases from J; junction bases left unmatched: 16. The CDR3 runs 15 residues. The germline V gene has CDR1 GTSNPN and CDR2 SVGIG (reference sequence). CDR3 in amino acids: CAWKYSGGSPAEQYF. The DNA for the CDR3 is TGTGCCTGGAAATATTCGGGCGGGAGCCCTGCAGAGCAGTACTTC.

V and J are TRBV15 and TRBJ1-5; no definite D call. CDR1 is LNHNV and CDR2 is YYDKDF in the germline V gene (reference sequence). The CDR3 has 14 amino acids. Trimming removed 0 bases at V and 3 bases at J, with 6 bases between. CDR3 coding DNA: TGTGCCACCAGCAGAGACAGAATCAATCAGCCCCAGCATTTT. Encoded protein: CATSRDRINQPQHF.